These 2 T cell receptor beta chains were sequenced from one sample in a study of blood T cell repertoires in COVID-19 (dated by TCRdb to about 2020). The library was made by the immunoSEQ multiplex PCR assay. The immuneACCESS repertoire file appears here via TCRdb, limited to in-frame rearrangements. These files lack a portion of the clones; in checked studies, under half of the deficit traces to unresolved V genes, and the cause of the others is not known. The sample data list under 350,000 clones, and approximately 85% of these were observed just once. The biggest ten clones account for about 11% of the sample. Sequencing was performed on peripheral blood. The receptors come from a woman in her seventies with acute or convalescent COVID-19.

The chain links TRBV5-4 to TRBJ2-5, with 10 bases aligning to TRBD2. The germline gives CDR1 SGHNT, CDR2 YYREEE (reference sequence). This CDR3 has 15 amino acids. After removal of 3 bases from V and 5 bases from J, the junction contained 7 bases not matched to a gene. The CDR3 reads CASSSERGGPETQYF. The CDR3 nucleotides read TGTGCCAGCAGCTCAGAGCGGGGGGGCCCGGAGACCCAGTACTTC. The full variable domain, its missing parts supplied by reference TRBV5-4 and TRBJ2-5, is ETGVTQSPTHLIKTRGQQVTLRCSSQSGHNTVSWYQQALGQGPQFIFQYYREEENGRGNFPPRFSGLQFPNYSSELNVNALELDDSALYLCASSSERGGPETQYFGPGTRLLVL.

This sequence joins TRBV2 and TRBJ2-2, with 7 bases that match TRBD1. Germline-derived CDR1 and CDR2 are SNHLY and FYNNEI. The CDR3 has 15 amino acids. Trimming took 6 bases from V and 7 from J; bases not matched to a gene: 11. CDR3 region: CASRTGAPYFGELFF. DNA for the CDR3: TGTGCCAGCAGAACAGGGGCCCCGTATTTCGGGGAGCTGTTTTTT.